The entry below describes one TCR beta chain. Its antigen is unknown. CDR1 is MNHEY, CDR2 SVGAGI, per germline. V dropped 10 bases and J dropped 0 bases, with 19 bases sitting between them. The CDR3 totals 15 residues. This sample was taken from a study of STAT5B mutations in CD4+ large granular lymphocyte leukemia. General study results and limits: 8/27 top patient clones versus 2/35 control clones were TRBV06-family.

Using immunoSEQ multiplex PCR, the repertoire was profiled, and TCRdb retains in-frame clones only, with some absent. The table records 25,000 to 30,000 clones, roughly three quarters of them present only once. The clonotype was recovered from a human donor in good health. Sequenced sample: CD4+ T cells from blood buffy coats. V usage is TRBV6-5 and J usage is TRBJ2-7; a weak D match, TRBD2 (5 bases). The CDR3 region has the DNA TGTGCCACTGAAAACCCCCGAGGGATCTCCTACGAGCAGTACTTC. This gives the protein CATENPRGISYEQYF.